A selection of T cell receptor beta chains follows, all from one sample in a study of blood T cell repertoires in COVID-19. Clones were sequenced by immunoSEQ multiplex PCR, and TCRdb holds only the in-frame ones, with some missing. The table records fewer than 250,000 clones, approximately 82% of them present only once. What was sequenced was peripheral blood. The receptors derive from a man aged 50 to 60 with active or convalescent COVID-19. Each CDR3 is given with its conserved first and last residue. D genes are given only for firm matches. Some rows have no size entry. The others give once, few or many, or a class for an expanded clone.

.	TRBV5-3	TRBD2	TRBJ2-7	CARSPLAKSSYEQYF	TGTGCCAGAAGTCCACTAGCGAAAAGCTCCTACGAGCAGTACTTC
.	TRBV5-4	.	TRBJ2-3	CASSLGRDRDTQYF	TGTGCCAGCAGCTTGGGGCGGGATAGAGATACGCAGTATTTT
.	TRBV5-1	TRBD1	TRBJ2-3	CASSQLQGATDTQYF	TGCGCCAGCAGCCAATTACAGGGGGCTACAGATACGCAGTATTTT
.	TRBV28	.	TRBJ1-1	CASRFPGLSGTEAFF	TGTGCCAGCAGATTTCCGGGACTGAGCGGCACTGAAGCTTTCTTT
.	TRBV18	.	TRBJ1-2	CASSPAGPPGYGYTF	TGTGCCAGCTCACCGGCCGGGCCCCCGGGGTATGGCTACACCTTC
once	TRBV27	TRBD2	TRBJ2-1	CASSPTSGPYNEQFF	TGTGCCAGCAGTCCTACTAGCGGGCCTTACAATGAGCAGTTCTTC
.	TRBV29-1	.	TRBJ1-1	CSVGGHQSGNTEAFF	TGCAGCGTTGGAGGACATCAATCCGGTAACACTGAAGCTTTCTTT
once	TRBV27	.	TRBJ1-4	CASSQLFTEKLFF	TGTGCCAGCAGCCAACTATTCACAGAAAAACTGTTTTTT
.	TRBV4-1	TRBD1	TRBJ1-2	CASSQDIGQGVYGYTF	TGCGCCAGCAGCCAAGATATCGGACAGGGGGTATATGGCTACACCTTC
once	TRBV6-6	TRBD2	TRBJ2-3	CASIPAGVSTDTQYF	TGTGCCAGCATCCCAGCGGGAGTTAGCACAGATACGCAGTATTTT
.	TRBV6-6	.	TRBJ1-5	CASSLSYDLDGSNQPQHF	TGTGCCAGCAGTCTTAGCTACGATCTCGACGGTTCCAATCAGCCCCAGCATTTT
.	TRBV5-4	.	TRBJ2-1	CASSPDSYNEQFF	TGTGCCAGCAGCCCAGACTCCTACAATGAGCAGTTCTTC
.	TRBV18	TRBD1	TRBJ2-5	CASSPAAVGGAETQYF	TGTGCCAGCTCACCGGCCGCCGTAGGGGGCGCCGAGACCCAGTACTTC
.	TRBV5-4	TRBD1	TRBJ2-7	CASSEPGQGKYEQYF	TGTGCCAGCAGCGAGCCGGGACAGGGGAAGTACGAGCAGTACTTC
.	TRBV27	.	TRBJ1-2	CASSPQGRNNYGYTF	TGTGCCAGCAGTCCTCAGGGTAGAAATAACTATGGCTACACCTTC
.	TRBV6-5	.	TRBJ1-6	CASSYGQGNSPLHF	TGTGCCAGCAGTTATGGGCAGGGAAATTCACCCCTCCACTTT
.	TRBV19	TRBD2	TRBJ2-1	CASSLQTSGSSYNEQFF	TGTGCCAGTAGTCTCCAGACTAGCGGCAGCTCCTACAATGAGCAGTTCTTC
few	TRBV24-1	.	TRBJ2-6	CATSDSSSGANVLTF	TGTGCCACCAGTGATTCCTCGTCCGGGGCCAACGTCCTGACTTTC
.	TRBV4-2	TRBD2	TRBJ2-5	CASSQGGLAGGQETQYF	TGTGCCAGCAGCCAAGGGGGTCTAGCGGGAGGTCAAGAGACCCAGTACTTC
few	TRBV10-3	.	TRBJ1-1	CAISERGGNTEAFF	TGTGCCATCAGTGAGAGGGGCGGAAACACTGAAGCTTTCTTT
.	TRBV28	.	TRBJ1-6	CASSQIGWRNSPLHF	TGTGCCAGCAGCCAAATCGGGTGGCGAAATTCACCCCTCCACTTT
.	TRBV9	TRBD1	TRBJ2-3	CASSVLQGSTDTQYF	TGTGCCAGCAGCGTACTACAGGGGAGCACAGATACGCAGTATTTT
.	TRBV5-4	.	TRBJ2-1	CASSLEGQVSYNEQFF	TGTGCCAGCAGCTTGGAGGGGCAGGTGTCCTACAATGAGCAGTTCTTC